This is a list of T cell receptor beta chains from one sample in a study of blood T cell repertoires in COVID-19. The method was immunoSEQ multiplex PCR; TCRdb's version includes in-frame clones alone and lacks a portion of them. The table lists about 200,000 clones, under 90% of them singletons. Sequencing was carried out using peripheral blood. The receptors were sampled from an elderly man with acute or convalescent COVID-19. The CDR3 runs from the conserved cysteine through the conserved F or W. Each record gives: V gene, J gene, CDR3 protein.

TRBV27,TRBJ2-6,CASSLIVNSGANVLTF
TRBV24-1,TRBJ2-3,CATSETGTSLNTQYF
TRBV27,TRBJ1-5,CASSLLGQSGNQPQHF
TRBV5-5,TRBJ2-3,CASILAVTDTQYF
TRBV30,TRBJ1-2,CAWSVGYSHYGYTF
TRBV11-2,TRBJ2-1,CASSLVLVANEQFF
TRBV18,TRBJ2-1,CASSPPVSGSYEQFF
TRBV11-3,TRBJ2-3,CASSQRTSGTDTQYF
TRBV7-6,TRBJ1-6,CASSLGDRRNSPLHF
TRBV27,TRBJ1-6,CASSLLAPFTLHF
TRBV5-6,TRBJ1-1,CASSLAGAGTEAFF
TRBV18,TRBJ2-1,CASSLGLAGNNEQFF
TRBV19,TRBJ2-3,CASSNRVSTDTQYF
TRBV11-3,TRBJ1-2,CASSAQGTNYGYTF
TRBV4-1,TRBJ2-7,CASSQDTSGSYSEQYF
TRBV19,TRBJ2-2,CASSIGQRGLGELFF
TRBV7-2,TRBJ2-3,CASSLTSVSTDTQYF
TRBV5-1,TRBJ2-2,CASRSTGIGELFF
TRBV11-3,TRBJ2-2,CASSFPNGELFF
TRBV29-1,TRBJ1-2,CSVAREVGYGYTF
TRBV7-6,TRBJ2-5,CASSLVSGQGAPETQYF
TRBV24-1,TRBJ2-3,CATSDFSDPGGSDTQYF
TRBV29-1,TRBJ2-7,CSALLDYEQYF
TRBV7-2,TRBJ2-2,CASSPLGAGELFF
TRBV9,TRBJ2-1,CASSLNGGSYNEQFF
TRBV29-1,TRBJ2-1,CSVEGRSGRINNEQFF
TRBV19,TRBJ2-3,CASSSTGGYTDTQYF
TRBV19,TRBJ1-5,CASSRQTGVNQPQHF
TRBV24-1,TRBJ2-3,CATSVGTGVARNTQYF
TRBV7-8,TRBJ1-2,CASSSRTGYGYTF
TRBV16,TRBJ2-1,CASNDPGGADNEQFF
TRBV7-2,TRBJ2-7,CASSGGTSGTGEQYF
TRBV27,TRBJ1-2,CASSLSWDRGDYGYTF
TRBV19,TRBJ2-2,CASSEGLAKFRELFF
TRBV12-3/TRBV12-4,TRBJ2-3,CASRGLAVDTQYF
TRBV2,TRBJ2-3,CASSEVSMAADTQYF
TRBV11-2,TRBJ2-2,CASSSWGLAGGPGELFF
TRBV7-2,TRBJ1-4,CASSLGLNEKLFF
TRBV19,TRBJ2-2,CASSDPGLASSTGELFF
TRBV5-4,TRBJ2-3,CASSSSGSTDTQYF
TRBV15,TRBJ2-3,CATSRVGARGADTQYF
TRBV7-2,TRBJ2-5,CASSLGTGVETQYF
TRBV7-9,TRBJ1-2,CASSLGQGGLGYTF
TRBV5-1,TRBJ2-6,CASSLGRQGSGANVLTF
TRBV9,TRBJ1-1,CASRKTENTEAFF
TRBV23-1,TRBJ1-2,CASSQETAKCVYGYTF
TRBV27,TRBJ1-1,CASSHVANTEAFF
TRBV7-2,TRBJ1-1,CASSLGTWNTEAFF
TRBV5-4,TRBJ2-5,CASSPLGGGQETQYF
TRBV19,TRBJ2-7,CASSIVGANSYEQYF
TRBV7-2,TRBJ1-1,CASSSIRGESTEAFF